This TCR beta chain was captured in a study of shared clonotypes between healthy human individuals. Germline V gives CDR1 MNHNS, CDR2 SASEGT. Germline trimming cut 0 bases from V and 2 bases from J; bases unmatched to any gene: 3. The CDR3 has 15 amino acids. Genomic DNA per cell subset filled all wells of several immunoSEQ plates. Per the original data handling: From ImmunoSEQ came sequences covering only the junction and carrying no quality scores, so filtering differed. The repertoire was sequenced with immunoSEQ multiplex PCR; TCRdb's copy has only in-frame clones and lacks some. V and J calls and clone size are given by that table; D and trimming were obtained from the DNA. This table holds roughly 1 million clones, approximately 76% found once. Each sample came from a Caucasian adult donor living in Nashville, Tennessee.

V is TRBV6-1 and J is TRBJ1-2, with 7 bases fitting TRBD1. Material: memory CD4+ T cells sorted from blood. The subset was: CD45RA-negative fraction. This TCR came from a man aged 18 to 30 in good health. In nucleotides, the CDR3 is TGTGCCAGCAGTGAAGCTACGGGACAGAACTATGGCTACACCTTC. It is translated as CASSEATGQNYGYTF.